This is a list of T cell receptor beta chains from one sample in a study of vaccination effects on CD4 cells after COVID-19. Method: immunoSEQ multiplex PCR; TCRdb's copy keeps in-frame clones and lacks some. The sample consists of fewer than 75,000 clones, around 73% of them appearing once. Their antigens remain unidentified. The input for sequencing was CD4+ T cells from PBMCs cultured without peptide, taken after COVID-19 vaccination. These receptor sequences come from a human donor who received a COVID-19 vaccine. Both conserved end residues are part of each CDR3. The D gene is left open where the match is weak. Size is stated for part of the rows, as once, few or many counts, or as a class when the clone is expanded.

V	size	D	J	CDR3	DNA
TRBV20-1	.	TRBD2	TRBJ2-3	CSASPLAGAGRSTDTQYF	TGCAGTGCTAGTCCCCTAGCGGGAGCAGGGAGAAGCACAGATACGCAGTATTTT
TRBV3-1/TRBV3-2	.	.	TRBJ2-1	CASSKGQGRPTYNEQFF	TGTGCCAGCAGCAAAGGGCAAGGGAGACCCACTTACAATGAGCAGTTCTTC
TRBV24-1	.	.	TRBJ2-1	CATSDPTVYNEQFF	TGTGCCACCAGTGACCCAACAGTCTACAATGAGCAGTTCTTC
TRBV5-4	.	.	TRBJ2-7	CASSLGGRSYEQYF	TGTGCCAGCAGCTTAGGCGGTAGGTCCTACGAGCAGTACTTC
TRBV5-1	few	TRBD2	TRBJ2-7	CASAGTSAHYEQYF	TGCGCCAGCGCTGGTACTAGCGCACACTACGAGCAGTACTTC
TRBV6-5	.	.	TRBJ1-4	CASKQGPATNEKLFF	TGTGCCAGCAAGCAGGGGCCTGCAACTAATGAAAAACTGTTTTTT
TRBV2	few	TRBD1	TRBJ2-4	CASRDDRALNIQYF	TGTGCCAGCAGGGACGACAGGGCCTTAAACATTCAGTACTTC
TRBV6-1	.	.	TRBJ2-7	CASSEGGTSYEQYF	TGTGCCAGCAGTGAAGGAGGGACCAGCTACGAGCAGTACTTC
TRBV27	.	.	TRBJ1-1	CASGSRGRNMNTEAFF	TGTGCCAGCGGAAGTCGGGGGCGGAACATGAACACTGAAGCTTTCTTT
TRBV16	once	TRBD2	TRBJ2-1	CASSQERGLSYNEQFF	TGTGCCAGCAGCCAAGAGCGGGGGTTATCCTACAATGAGCAGTTCTTC
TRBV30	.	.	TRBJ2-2	CAWNPDSFTGELFF	TGTGCCTGGAACCCGGACAGCTTCACCGGGGAGCTGTTTTTT
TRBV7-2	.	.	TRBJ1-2	CASSSLGGRQGRGGYTF	TGTGCCAGCAGCAGCTTAGGAGGTCGGCAGGGGAGGGGTGGCTACACCTTC
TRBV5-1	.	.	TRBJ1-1	CASSLGDILTEAFF	TGCGCCAGCAGCTTGGGTGACATACTCACTGAAGCTTTCTTT
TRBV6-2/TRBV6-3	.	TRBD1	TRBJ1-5	CASSNYRGLSNQPQHF	TGTGCCAGCAGCAATTACAGGGGGCTAAGCAATCAGCCCCAGCATTTT
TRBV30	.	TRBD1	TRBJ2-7	CAWSTRTGSYEQYF	TGTGCCTGGAGTACGCGGACAGGCTCCTACGAGCAGTACTTC
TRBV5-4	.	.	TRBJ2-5	CASSRMPQETQYF	TGTGCCAGCAGCCGGATGCCCCAAGAGACCCAGTACTTC
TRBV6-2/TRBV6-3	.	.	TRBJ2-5	CASTPLGGEETQYF	TGTGCCAGCACCCCGTTGGGGGGAGAAGAGACCCAGTACTTC
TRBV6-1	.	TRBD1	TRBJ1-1	CASSERGQGEAFF	TGTGCCAGCAGTGAAAGAGGACAGGGTGAAGCTTTCTTT
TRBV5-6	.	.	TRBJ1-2	CASTLGQGYGYTF	TGTGCCAGCACGCTAGGGCAGGGCTATGGCTACACCTTC
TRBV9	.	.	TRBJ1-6	CASSATTGTSPLHF	TGTGCCAGCAGCGCCACCACAGGGACTTCACCCCTCCACTTT
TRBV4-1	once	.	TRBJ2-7	CASSQITGKYSYEQYF	TGCGCCAGCAGCCAGATCACAGGAAAATACTCCTACGAGCAGTACTTC
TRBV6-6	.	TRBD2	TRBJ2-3	CASRLAGGPADTQYF	TGTGCCAGCCGTTTAGCGGGGGGGCCAGCAGATACGCAGTATTTT
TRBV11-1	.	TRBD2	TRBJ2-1	CASSLAASGRRDNEQFF	TGTGCCAGCAGCTTAGCGGCTAGCGGGAGGAGAGACAATGAGCAGTTCTTC
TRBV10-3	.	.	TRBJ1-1	CAIKDRGGDSNTEAFF	TGTGCCATCAAGGACCGAGGGGGAGATTCGAACACTGAAGCTTTCTTT
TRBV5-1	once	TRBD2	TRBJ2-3	CASSLDLMTSGPRDTQYF	TGCGCCAGCAGCTTGGACCTAATGACTAGCGGCCCGAGGGATACGCAGTATTTT
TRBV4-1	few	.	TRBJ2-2	CASSQGRANTGELFF	TGCGCCAGCAGCCAGGGACGCGCGAACACCGGGGAGCTGTTTTTT
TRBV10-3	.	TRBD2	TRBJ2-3	CAVGLAGPEGTQYF	TGTGCCGTTGGACTAGCGGGACCCGAGGGGACGCAGTATTTT
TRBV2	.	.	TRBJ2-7	CASSGTAGYEQYF	TGTGCCAGCAGTGGGACAGCGGGCTACGAGCAGTACTTC
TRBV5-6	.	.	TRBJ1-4	CASSQTTRAANEKLFF	TGTGCCAGCAGCCAGACAACGAGGGCAGCTAATGAAAAACTGTTTTTT
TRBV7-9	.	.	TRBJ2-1	CASSLAPDTYNEQFF	TGTGCCAGCAGCTTAGCCCCCGACACCTACAATGAGCAGTTCTTC
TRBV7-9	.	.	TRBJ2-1	CASSPRGNSYNEQFF	TGTGCCAGCAGCCCCCGGGGGAACTCCTACAATGAGCAGTTCTTC
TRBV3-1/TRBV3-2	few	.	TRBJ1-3	CASSQVSGAPGNTIYF	TGTGCCAGCAGCCAAGTAAGCGGGGCGCCGGGAAACACCATATATTTT
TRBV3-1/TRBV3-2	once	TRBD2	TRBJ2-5	CATSGGRQETQYF	TGTGCCACAAGCGGGGGGAGGCAGGAGACCCAGTACTTC
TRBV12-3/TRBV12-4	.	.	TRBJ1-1	CASTLTSEAFF	TGTGCCAGCACCCTGACATCTGAAGCTTTCTTT
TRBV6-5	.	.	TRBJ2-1	CASSRSLGSYNEQFF	TGTGCCAGCAGCCGCAGTCTAGGCTCCTACAATGAGCAGTTCTTC
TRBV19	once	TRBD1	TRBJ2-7	CASTNTGAYSYEQYF	TGTGCCAGTACCAACACAGGGGCTTACTCCTACGAGCAGTACTTC
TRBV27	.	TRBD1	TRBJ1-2	CASSLQGVNNYGYTF	TGTGCCAGCAGTTTACAGGGGGTTAACAACTATGGCTACACCTTC
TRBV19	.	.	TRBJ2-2	CASTTATNTGELFF	TGTGCCAGTACGACAGCCACGAACACCGGGGAGCTGTTTTTT
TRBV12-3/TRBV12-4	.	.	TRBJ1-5	CASSLRAQPQHF	TGTGCCAGCAGTTTGAGGGCTCAGCCCCAGCATTTT
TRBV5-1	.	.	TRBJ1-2	CASKWGGRGNYGYTF	TGCGCCAGCAAGTGGGGCGGAAGGGGGAACTATGGCTACACCTTC
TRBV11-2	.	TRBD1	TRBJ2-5	CASSPRTGSWGETQYF	TGTGCCAGCAGCCCTCGGACAGGGTCTTGGGGAGAGACCCAGTACTTC
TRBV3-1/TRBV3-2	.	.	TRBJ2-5	CASSRGSALQGETQYF	TGTGCCAGCAGCCGGGGGTCGGCCCTGCAAGGGGAGACCCAGTACTTC
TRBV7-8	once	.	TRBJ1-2	CASSLREGANYGYTF	TGTGCCAGCAGCCTACGGGAGGGAGCTAACTATGGCTACACCTTC
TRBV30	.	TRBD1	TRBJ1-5	CAWSVGTVNQPQHF	TGTGCCTGGAGTGTTGGGACAGTTAATCAGCCCCAGCATTTT
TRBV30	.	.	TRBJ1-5	CAWSTQGNQPQHF	TGTGCCTGGAGTACTCAGGGAAATCAGCCCCAGCATTTT
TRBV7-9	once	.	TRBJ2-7	CASSPLRQKSSYEQYF	TGTGCCAGCAGTCCACTAAGACAGAAGAGCTCCTACGAGCAGTACTTC
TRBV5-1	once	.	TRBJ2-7	CASRPGASSYEQYF	TGCGCCAGCAGACCGGGCGCCAGCTCCTACGAGCAGTACTTC
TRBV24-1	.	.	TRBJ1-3	CATSDPGTSGNTIYF	TGTGCCACCAGTGATCCCGGGACTTCTGGAAACACCATATATTTT
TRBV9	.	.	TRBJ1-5	CASSVDPYSNQPQHF	TGTGCCAGCAGCGTAGACCCGTATAGCAATCAGCCCCAGCATTTT
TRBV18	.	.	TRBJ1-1	CASSLTQQNTEAFF	TGTGCCAGCTCACTAACACAGCAGAACACTGAAGCTTTCTTT
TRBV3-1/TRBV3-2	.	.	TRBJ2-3	CASSQGGELTDTQYF	TGTGCCAGCAGCCAAGGCGGGGAGCTCACAGATACGCAGTATTTT
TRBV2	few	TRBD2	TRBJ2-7	CASRTSGRGEQYF	TGTGCCAGCCGGACTAGCGGGAGAGGCGAGCAGTACTTC
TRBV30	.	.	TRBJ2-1	CAWSVEGIEQFF	TGTGCCTGGAGTGTAGAGGGAATTGAGCAGTTCTTC
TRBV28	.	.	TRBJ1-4	CASSWRGATNEKLFF	TGTGCCAGCAGTTGGCGGGGGGCAACTAATGAAAAACTGTTTTTT